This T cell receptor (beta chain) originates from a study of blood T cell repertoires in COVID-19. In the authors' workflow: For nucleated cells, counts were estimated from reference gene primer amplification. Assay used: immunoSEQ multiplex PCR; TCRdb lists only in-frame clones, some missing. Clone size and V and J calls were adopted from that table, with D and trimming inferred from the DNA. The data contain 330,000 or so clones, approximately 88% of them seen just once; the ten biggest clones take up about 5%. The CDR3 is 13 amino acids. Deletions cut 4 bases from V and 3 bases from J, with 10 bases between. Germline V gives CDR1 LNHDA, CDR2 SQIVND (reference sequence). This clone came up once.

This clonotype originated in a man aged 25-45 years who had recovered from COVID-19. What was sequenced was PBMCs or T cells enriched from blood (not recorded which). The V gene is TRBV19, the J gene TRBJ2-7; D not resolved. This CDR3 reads CASSTQANYEQYF. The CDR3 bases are TGTGCCAGTAGTACTCAGGCGAACTACGAGCAGTACTTC.